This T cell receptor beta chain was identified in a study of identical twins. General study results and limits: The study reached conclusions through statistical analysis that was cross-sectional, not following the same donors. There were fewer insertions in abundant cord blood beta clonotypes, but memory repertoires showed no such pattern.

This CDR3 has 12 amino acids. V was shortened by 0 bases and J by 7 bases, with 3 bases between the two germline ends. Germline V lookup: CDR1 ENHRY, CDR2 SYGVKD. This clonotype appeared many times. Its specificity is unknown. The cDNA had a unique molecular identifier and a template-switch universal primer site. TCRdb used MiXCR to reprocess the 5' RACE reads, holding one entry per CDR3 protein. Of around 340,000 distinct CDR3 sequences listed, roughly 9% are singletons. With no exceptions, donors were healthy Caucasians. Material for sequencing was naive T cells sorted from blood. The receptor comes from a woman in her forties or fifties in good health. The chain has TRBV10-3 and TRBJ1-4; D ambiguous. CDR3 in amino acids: CAISESSEKLFF. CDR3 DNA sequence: TGTGCCATCAGTGAGTCGAGTGAAAAACTGTTTTTT.